Sequencing of this T cell receptor beta chain was carried out in a study of T cells in Graves' hyperthyroidism and ophthalmopathy. Study results and limitations: Researchers found most expanded thyroid clonotypes above 0.001 in blood as well.

The investigators amplified TCR beta CDR3 regions from RNA transcripts. HTBI primers drove first-round RT-PCR of the TCR CDR3. TCRdb itself ran the multiplex PCR reads through MiXCR, one entry per CDR3 protein. The sample consists of 500,000 to 650,000 distinct CDR3 sequences, around 13% of them appearing once. This clonotype was detected many times. Its antigen remains unknown. The CDR3 is 19 amino acids. From germline, CDR1 is MNHEY and CDR2 SVGEGT. V was shortened by 0 bases and J by 4 bases, with 21 bases between the two germline ends. Ophthalmopathy patients had moderate-to-severe active disease, CAS ≥3, NOSPECS ≥4, and disease duration under 3 months. Used for diagnoses were clinical symptoms, serum thyroxine and TRAb, thyroid ultrasound and orbital computed tomography. Each 10 ml fresh peripheral blood draw supplied the PBMCs.

The chain links TRBV6-2 or TRBV6-3 to TRBJ1-4; D is undetermined. The source material was blood. This TCR derives from a woman in her forties or fifties with Graves' ophthalmopathy. The CDR3 spells CASSYSRGSGDGNNEKLFF. DNA of the CDR3: TGTGCCAGCAGTTACTCGCGCGGCAGCGGAGACGGGAATAATGAAAAACTGTTTTTT.